This TCR beta chain was captured by sequencing in a study of shared T cell receptors in the human thymus (dated by TCRdb to the early 2020s). With respect to the entire study: The study examined how self-reactive, shared T-cell receptor alpha chains are generated in the human thymus.

This clone was counted a single time. Its antigen target is currently unknown. No much larger clonotype is one base removed from it; base qualities were not supplied. V and J are trimmed by 2 bases and 4 bases, and the gene matches miss 5 bases of the junction. The CDR3 covers 17 residues, taking in both the cysteine and the phenylalanine. Left in the record is the CDR3 DNA by itself, 51 bases read in frame from the first base. CDR1 and CDR2 are drawn from the germline V gene (reference sequence): SGHKS, YYEKEE. The library was built by means of the immunoSEQ multiplex PCR assay. TCRdb stores this immuneACCESS table with in-frame sequences only. Part of the clones is absent; in the studies checked, under half of the shortfall reflects unresolved V genes, and no reason is known for the rest. Counted in this sample were hundreds of thousands of clones; approximately 95% of them appeared once. Of the sample, about 0.02% is held by the ten largest clones.

The chain is made from TRBV5-5 and TRBJ2-6; 11 central nucleotides agree with TRBD1. The TCR sequence derives from a human donor. Sequenced sample: thymocytes. Read as DNA, the sequence is TGTGCCAGCAGCTTCGGACAGGGGGCGGAAGGGGCCAACGTCCTGACTTTC. Translated, this gives CASSFGQGAEGANVLTF. The reference TRBV5-5 and TRBJ2-6 proteins fill in what lies around the CDR3, so the full variable domain reads DAGVTQSPTHLIKTRGQQVTLRCSPISGHKSVSWYQQVLGQGPQFIFQYYEKEERGRGNFPDRFSARQFPNYSSELNVNALLLGDSALYLCASSFGQGAEGANVLTFGAGSRLTVL.